This TCR beta chain was recorded in a study of blood T cell repertoires in COVID-19 (dated by TCRdb to the early 2020s). Study-wide context: Samples from collaborators originated in the United States, Italy and Spain and spanned both the acute and convalescent phases of COVID-19. The prospective study material was composed of cDNA or gDNA derived from T cells, B-cell-depleted T cells, or PBMCs. Deeply sampled blood TCRbeta repertoires from subjects exposed to, actively infected with, or recovered from COVID-19 were included in the dataset. The repertoires were released in a freely available public database intended as a resource for research on the immune response to SARS-CoV-2. Samples came from the ongoing ImmuneRACE study (first 160 participants) plus 1,254 subjects from 6 global collaborators. Sample metadata almost always included a de-identified subject ID, COVID-19 status, age in years and sex. Where available, HLA class I and class II types were taken from metadata supplied by the sample provider and were not determined by assay-based typing.

Per the germline V gene, SQVTM is the CDR1 and ANQGSEA is the CDR2. V is cut by 7 bases and J by 4 bases, and the space between the germline ends is 16 bases. There are 13 amino acids in the CDR3, from cysteine to phenylalanine inclusive. Only the CDR3 DNA is retained, 39 bases long and in frame from the first base. Enrolling through a virtual design, the prospective study's participants ranged in age from roughly 18 to 95 years and lived across about two dozen United States geographic areas. In the prospective study, cohorts were assigned on the basis of participant-reported clinical history obtained from a screening survey and a study questionnaire. ImmuneRACE Cohort 3 recovered participants were defined by two consecutive negative NP/OP PCR tests, healthcare professional clearance, or symptom resolution. In the prospective study, mobile phlebotomists collected whole blood, serum and a nasopharyngeal or oropharyngeal swab from each participant. Prospective study participants could optionally give additional blood draws and questionnaires over an approximately two-month period. Prospective study blood samples were shipped either frozen or at room temperature before DNA extraction.

The immunoSEQ Assay, a bias-controlled multiplex PCR, was used to amplify TCRbeta CDR3 regions from genomic DNA. The study's processing was this. Nucleated cell counts per sample were estimated from amplification of reference gene primers within the assay. To quantify the absolute abundance of each unique TCRbeta CDR3 rearrangement, sequence reads were collapsed and filtered. For each sample, productive Simpson clonality was calculated by taking the square root of Simpson's diversity index across productive rearrangements. What TCRdb holds here is the immuneACCESS table cut down to in-frame rearrangements. Part of the clones is not present; checked against another copy, under half of the missing clones reflect an unresolved V gene, and the others are unexplained. Clone size and V and J calls were adopted from that table, with D and trimming inferred from the DNA. The sample records 400,000 to 500,000 clones, roughly 90% of which are singletons. The ten top clones hold 1.5% to 2% of the sample.

Broader findings and caveats from the paper: Clinical and demographic metadata were provided uncurated, with the amount varying by source and participant.

As concerns this clone: What antigen it recognizes has not been identified. No much larger clonotype is one base removed from it; base qualities were not supplied.

The TCR originated in a middle-aged woman who had recovered from COVID-19. Sequences were obtained from PBMCs or T cells enriched from blood (not recorded which). The rearrangement combines TRBV29-1 with TRBJ2-5; a tentative D call is TRBD2 (6 bases match). The nucleotide sequence is given as TGCAGCGCTGCCCGGGGAGGCAGAGAGACCCAGTACTTC. It specifies CSAARGGRETQYF. The full variable domain, completed from the reference TRBV29-1 and TRBJ2-5 proteins outside the CDR3, reads SAVISQKPSRDICQRGTSLTIQCQVDSQVTMMFWYRQQPGQSLTLIATANQGSEATYESGFVIDKFPISRPNLTFSTLTVSNMSPEDSSIYLCSAARGGRETQYFGPGTRLLVL.